Shown below are 26 T cell receptor beta chains from a single sample sequenced in a study of T cells after yellow fever vaccination (dated by TCRdb to the late 2010s). The sample's treatment or condition label, decoded: live attenuated yellow fever vaccine strain. The receptor library was made with 5' RACE. The sequencing machine was an Illumina HiSeq 2500. TCRdb ran its own pipeline on the public reads, namely fastp trimming at Q25 and MiXCR clone calling, and kept in-frame beta chains. CDR3 protein duplicates are merged, each entry listing the most common genes and DNA. This sample holds around 310,000 distinct CDR3 sequences; roughly 9.4% were observed only once. The ten largest clones represent more than 15% of the sample. The sample was PBMCs, taken on the day of the first yellow fever vaccination. These receptors came from a young man who received the YFV17D yellow fever vaccine.

The table lists this clonotype with a few counts. The chain uses TRBV29-1 and TRBJ2-1; D ambiguous. Germline V CDR1 and CDR2: SQVTM, ANQGSEA. CDR3 length equals 11 residues. In DNA form, the CDR3 reads TGCGGTTGGGCTTCCTACAATGAGCAGTTCTTC. As protein: CGWASYNEQFF.

The DNA for the CDR3 is TGTGCCAGCAGCTACCCGGGGGCGGGGGGGGTCACAGATACGCAGTATTTT. Translated, it gives CASSYPGAGGVTDTQYF. The J gene is TRBJ2-3, the V gene TRBV7-8; 9 nucleotides line up with TRBD2. Germline loops: CDR1 SGHVS, CDR2 FQNEAQ. The CDR3 sequence is 17 residues long. The junction had 10 bases not matched to a gene; V was cut back by 4 bases and J by 2 bases. The whole variable domain, filled in from reference TRBV7-8 and TRBJ2-3, reads GAGVSQSPRYKVAKRGQDVALRCDPISGHVSLFWYQQALGQGPEFLTYFQNEAQLDKSGLPSDRFFAERPEGSVSTLKIQRTQQEDSAVYLCASSYPGAGGVTDTQYFGPGTRLTVL.

The chain joins TRBV12-3 or TRBV12-4 to TRBJ2-7; weak D call: TRBD2 (7 bases). The CDR3 totals 14 residues. Trimming took 5 bases from V and 6 from J, leaving 17 bases between them. CDR3 bases: TGTGCCAGCAGTCTCAGAGAGGGGGGGGCCGAGCAGTACTTC. Translation gives CASSLREGGAEQYF.

The chain links TRBV7-2 to TRBJ1-3; a weak D match, TRBD1 (5 bases). Trimming stripped 5 bases from V and 2 bases from J, with 16 bases between. Germline CDR1 SGHTA, CDR2 FQGNSA. The CDR3 runs to 16 residues. In DNA form, the CDR3 reads TGTGCCAGCAGCCCCTATCGGGGGACGGCTGGAAACACCATATATTTT. This encodes CASSPYRGTAGNTIYF.

This chain uses TRBV29-1 with TRBJ1-2, with 10 bases aligning to TRBD1. J lost 9 bases, V lost 6 bases, and 7 bases had no gene match. CDR3 size: 12 residues. Germline values: CDR1 SQVTM, CDR2 ANQGSEA. The CDR3 reads CSVGTGEGSYTF. In DNA form, the CDR3 reads TGCAGCGTCGGGACAGGGGAGGGCAGCTACACCTTC. The full variable domain, rest sourced from reference TRBV29-1 and TRBJ1-2, is SAVISQKPSRDICQRGTSLTIQCQVDSQVTMMFWYRQQPGQSLTLIATANQGSEATYESGFVIDKFPISRPNLTFSTLTVSNMSPEDSSIYLCSVGTGEGSYTFGSGTRLTVV.

The gene calls are TRBV29-1 and TRBJ2-3; tentatively, D is TRBD2 (6 bases). The V end lost 4 bases, the J end lost 2 bases, and 16 bases lay between the germline ends. The CDR3 sequence is 15 residues long. Germline CDR1 and CDR2: SQVTM and ANQGSEA. DNA of the CDR3: TGCAGCGTTGTGACACTAGCCCTAATCACAGATACGCAGTATTTT. It codes for CSVVTLALITDTQYF.

The gene calls are TRBV12-3 or TRBV12-4 and TRBJ1-1, with a weak D call TRBD1 (6 bases). The CDR3 is 14 amino acids. Trimming removed 6 bases from V and 8 bases from J, with 19 bases in between. The chain's CDR3 is CASSPPGGAIEAFF. CDR3 sequence (DNA): TGTGCCAGCAGCCCACCTGGGGGGGCAATCGAAGCTTTCTTT.

This clonotype was observed at least ten times. The chain couples TRBV4-1 to TRBJ2-3; no definite D call. Per germline, CDR1 MGHRA and CDR2 YSYEKL. The ends were cut back, 1 base at V and 14 bases at J, with 13 bases in the middle. The CDR3 loop spans 12 amino acids. The CDR3 coding sequence is TGCGCCAGCAGCCAAGTAACATCTACTCTGTATTTT. Translating gives CASSQVTSTLYF.

V and J are TRBV5-1 and TRBJ2-3; either TRBD1 or TRBD2 may supply D (7 bases each). There are 17 residues in the CDR3. Germline V CDR1 and CDR2: SGHRS, YFSETQ. Trimming pared 0 bases from V and 3 bases from J, leaving 17 bases between. CDR3 nucleotide sequence: TGCGCCAGCAGCTTGGTCCAGGGGGGGCCAAGGACAGATACGCAGTATTTT. Protein: CASSLVQGGPRTDTQYF. Filled out from reference TRBV5-1 and TRBJ2-3, the complete variable domain reads KAGVTQTPRYLIKTRGQQVTLSCSPISGHRSVSWYQQTPGQGLQFLFEYFSETQRNKGNFPGRFSGRQFSNSRSEMNVSTLELGDSALYLCASSLVQGGPRTDTQYFGPGTRLTVL.

The sample holds a few counts of this clonotype. V and J are TRBV20-1 and TRBJ2-3; possible D gene TRBD1, 6 bases. This CDR3 comprises 15 residues. V was shortened by 1 base and J by 2 bases, with 13 bases between the two germline ends. Per the germline V gene, CDR1 is DFQATT and CDR2 is SNEGSKA (reference sequence). The CDR3 nucleotides are TGCAGTGCTAGAGTCTTTGGACAGAACACAGATACGCAGTATTTT. Translation: CSARVFGQNTDTQYF.

This clonotype came up a few times. The chain joins TRBV5-1 to TRBJ2-3; 9 positions match TRBD2. Germline V lookup: CDR1 SGHRS, CDR2 YFSETQ. CDR3 size: 15 residues. The V and J ends lost 2 bases and 2 bases, in that order; junction bases with no gene match: 3. CDR3 nucleotide sequence: TGCGCCAGCAGCTTAAGCGGGGGGACCACAGATACGCAGTATTTT. This sequence encodes CASSLSGGTTDTQYF.

This clonotype came up many times. V is TRBV11-2 and J is TRBJ2-3; D gene unclear. Germline CDR1 SGHAT, CDR2 FQNNGV. This CDR3 has 12 residues. Trimming removed 5 bases from V and 5 bases from J, with 8 bases in between. The CDR3 DNA reads TGTGCCAGCAGCCTCCTAGTAGATACGCAGTATTTT. Translating gives CASSLLVDTQYF. The full variable domain, its missing parts supplied by reference TRBV11-2 and TRBJ2-3, is EAGVAQSPRYKIIEKRQSVAFWCNPISGHATLYWYQQILGQGPKLLIQFQNNGVVDDSQLPKDRFSAERLKGVDSTLKIQPAKLEDSAVYLCASSLLVDTQYFGPGTRLTVL.

This clonotype was seen at least ten times. The chain couples TRBV5-1 to TRBJ2-1; the D gene is possibly TRBD2 (5 bases). Trimming cost V 0 bases and J 9 bases, with 16 bases left between them. This CDR3 spans 15 amino acids. CDR1 and CDR2 from the germline V gene are SGHRS and YFSETQ. This CDR3 reads CASSLEGVRNGEQFF. The CDR3 DNA reads TGCGCCAGCAGCTTGGAGGGAGTCCGGAACGGTGAGCAGTTCTTC.

This clonotype was detected many times. This chain's CDR3 is CASSLKWGTTYEQYF. CDR3 sequence (DNA): TGTGCCAGCAGCCTAAAATGGGGCACAACCTACGAGCAGTACTTC. The gene calls are TRBV7-2 and TRBJ2-7; D perhaps matches TRBD1 (5 bases). Trimming cost V 5 bases and J 2 bases, with 16 bases left between them. The CDR3 covers 15 residues. Germline CDR1 reads SGHTA; CDR2 reads FQGNSA. The full variable domain, its missing parts supplied by reference TRBV7-2 and TRBJ2-7, is GAGVSQSPSNKVTEKGKDVELRCDPISGHTALYWYRQSLGQGLEFLIYFQGNSAPDKSGLPSDRFSAERTGGSVSTLTIQRTQQEDSAVYLCASSLKWGTTYEQYFGPGTRLTVT.

This clonotype was seen only a few times. The V and J genes are TRBV20-1 and TRBJ1-6; D possibly corresponds to TRBD1 (5 bases). The V end was cut by 5 bases, the J end by 0 bases, with 11 bases between. The CDR3 has 15 residues. Germline values: CDR1 DFQATT, CDR2 SNEGSKA (reference sequence). CDR3 sequence: CSADGGSSYNSPLHF. The DNA of the CDR3 is TGCAGTGCTGATGGGGGGAGCTCCTATAATTCACCCCTCCACTTT.

This clonotype showed up many times. The chain recombines TRBV6-2 or TRBV6-3 with TRBJ1-1; D is undetermined. The CDR3 contains 15 residues. Between the trimmed V and J ends, which lost 2 bases and 1 base, there was a span of 11 bases. CDR1 is MNHEY and CDR2 is SVGEGT in the germline V gene. The CDR3 coding sequence is TGTGCCAGCAGTTACCCACTGGACGGGAACACTGAAGCTTTCTTT. Protein: CASSYPLDGNTEAFF.

The genes are TRBV6-2 or TRBV6-3 and TRBJ2-1; D not certain. V lost 6 bases and J lost 6, with 15 bases in between. Germline V gene sequence: CDR1 MNHEY, CDR2 SVGEGT. The CDR3 is 14 amino acids. In nucleotides, the CDR3 is TGTGCCAGCAGCCACCCCCAAGGGTTCAATGAGCAGTTCTTC. It translates to CASSHPQGFNEQFF.

Regarding this clonotype: The junction does not match germline at one end; this may be a read error. The chain combines TRBV2 with TRBJ1-1; TRBD1 matches at 7 bases. Germline V CDR1 and CDR2: SNHLY, FYNNEI. The CDR3 totals 14 residues. The chain's CDR3 is CASTTGQLNTEVFF. The CDR3 bases are TGTGCCAGCACAACGGGACAGTTGAACACTGAAGTTTTCTTT.

The genes are TRBV10-3 and TRBJ2-5; the D gene is possibly TRBD1 (5 bases). The V gene's germline CDR1 is ENHRY and CDR2 SYGVKD. The CDR3 is 15 amino acids. Trimming cost V 1 base and J 5 bases, with 14 bases left between them. The CDR3 loop reads CAISEWQGIGETQYF. In DNA, the CDR3 is TGTGCCATCAGTGAGTGGCAGGGAATCGGGGAGACCCAGTACTTC.

There are many counts of this clonotype. The J gene is TRBJ2-7, the V gene TRBV27; tentatively, D is TRBD2 (7 bases). In germline, CDR1 is MNHEY, CDR2 SMNVEV (reference sequence). This CDR3 is built from 13 residues. Trimming left V 11 bases short and J 7 bases short, with 21 bases between. The CDR3 DNA sequence: TGTGCCGCGAGACGGGGGGCGGTTGGGGAGCAGTACTTC. Translated, it gives CAARRGAVGEQYF.

As DNA, the CDR3 is TGTGCCAGCTCACCACCGCATAGCGGAGGTGACTCAGATACGCAGTATTTT. Translated: CASSPPHSGGDSDTQYF. The V and J genes are TRBV18 and TRBJ2-3; D may be TRBD2 (6 bases). The ends were cut back, 0 bases at V and 4 bases at J, with 17 bases in the middle. CDR3 length: 17 amino acids. Per the germline V gene, CDR1 is KGHSH and CDR2 is LQKENI.

The rearrangement joins TRBV6-2 or TRBV6-3 to TRBJ2-1, with D possibly being TRBD2 (6 bases). Trimming shortened V by 2 bases and J by 0 bases, and 17 bases separated the two germline ends. The CDR3 extends over 18 amino acids. Germline CDR1 is MNHEY and CDR2 is SVGEGT. The CDR3 sequence: CASSYTAVRDSSYNEQFF. The CDR3 DNA sequence: TGTGCCAGCAGTTACACGGCAGTCCGGGACTCCTCCTACAATGAGCAGTTCTTC.

This clonotype showed up just a few times. The chain couples TRBV5-1 to TRBJ2-2; 7 bases line up with TRBD1. CDR3 length: 15 residues. Unmatched junction bases numbered 2, after V lost 1 base and J lost 2 bases. CDR1 is SGHRS, CDR2 YFSETQ, per germline. Here the CDR3 reads CASSLQGDNTGELFF. The CDR3 DNA reads as TGCGCCAGCAGCTTGCAGGGGGACAACACCGGGGAGCTGTTTTTT.

The V call is TRBV6-5, the J call TRBJ1-3; the D is unclear. The CDR3 extends over 11 amino acids. V lost 6 bases and J 3 bases, leaving 3 bases between the germline ends. CDR1 and CDR2 from the germline V gene are MNHEY and SVGAGI. The chain's CDR3 is CASSRGNTIYF. As DNA, the CDR3 is TGTGCCAGCAGCCGTGGAAACACCATATATTTT.

The chain combines TRBV20-1 with TRBJ1-2; no definite D call. Per germline, CDR1 DFQATT and CDR2 SNEGSKA (reference sequence). Trimming took off 6 bases at V and 4 bases at J, with 15 bases between the two ends. CDR3 length: 13 residues. CDR3 sequence: CSAAHQSLYGYTF. The CDR3 DNA is TGCAGTGCCGCACACCAAAGTCTCTATGGCTACACCTTC.

This rearrangement joins TRBV12-3 or TRBV12-4 to TRBJ2-6, with TRBD1 identical over 10 bases. J lost 2 bases, V lost 5 bases, and 3 bases had no gene match. The CDR3 has 16 amino acids. The CDR3 sequence is CASSPTGGTGANVLTF. The CDR3, as DNA: TGTGCCAGCAGTCCGACAGGGGGCACTGGGGCCAACGTCCTGACTTTC.